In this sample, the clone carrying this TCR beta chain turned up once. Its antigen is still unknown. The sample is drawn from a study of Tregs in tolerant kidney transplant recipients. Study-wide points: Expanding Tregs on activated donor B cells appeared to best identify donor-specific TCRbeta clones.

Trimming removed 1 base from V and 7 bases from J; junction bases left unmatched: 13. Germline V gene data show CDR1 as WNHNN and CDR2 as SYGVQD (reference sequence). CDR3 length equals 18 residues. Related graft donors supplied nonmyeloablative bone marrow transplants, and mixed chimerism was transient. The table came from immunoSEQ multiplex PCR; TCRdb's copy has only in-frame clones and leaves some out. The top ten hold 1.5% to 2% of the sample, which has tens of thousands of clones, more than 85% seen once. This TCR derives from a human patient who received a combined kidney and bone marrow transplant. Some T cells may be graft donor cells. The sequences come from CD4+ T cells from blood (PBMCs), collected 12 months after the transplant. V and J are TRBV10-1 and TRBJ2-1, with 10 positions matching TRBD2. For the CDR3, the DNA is TGCGCCAGCAGTGAGTGTAACCGGACACTAGCGGGGTGTAATGAGCAGTTCTTC. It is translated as CASSECNRTLAGCNEQFF.